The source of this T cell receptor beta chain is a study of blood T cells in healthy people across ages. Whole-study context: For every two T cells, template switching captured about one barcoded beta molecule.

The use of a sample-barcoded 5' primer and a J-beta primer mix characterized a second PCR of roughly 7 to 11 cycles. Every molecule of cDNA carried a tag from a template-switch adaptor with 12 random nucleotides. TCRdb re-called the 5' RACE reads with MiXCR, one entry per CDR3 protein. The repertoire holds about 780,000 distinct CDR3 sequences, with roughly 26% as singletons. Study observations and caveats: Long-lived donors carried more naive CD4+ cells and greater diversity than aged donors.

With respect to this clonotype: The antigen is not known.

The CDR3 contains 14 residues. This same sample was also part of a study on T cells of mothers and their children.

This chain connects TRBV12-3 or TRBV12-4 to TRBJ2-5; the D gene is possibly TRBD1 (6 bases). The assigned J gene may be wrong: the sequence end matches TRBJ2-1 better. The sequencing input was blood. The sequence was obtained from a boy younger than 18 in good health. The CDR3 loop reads CASNRDTTYNEQFF. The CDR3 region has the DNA TGTGCCAGCAACCGGGACACTACCTACAATGAGCAGTTCTTC.